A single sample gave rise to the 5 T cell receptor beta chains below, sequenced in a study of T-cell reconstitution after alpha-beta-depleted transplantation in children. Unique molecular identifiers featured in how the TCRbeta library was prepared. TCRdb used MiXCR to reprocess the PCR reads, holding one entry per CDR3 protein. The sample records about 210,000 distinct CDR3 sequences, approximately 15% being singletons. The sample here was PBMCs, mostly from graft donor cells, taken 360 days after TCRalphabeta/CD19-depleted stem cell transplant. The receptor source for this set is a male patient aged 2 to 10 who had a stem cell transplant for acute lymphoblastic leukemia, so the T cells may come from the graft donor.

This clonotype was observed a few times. Here the CDR3 DNA reads TGTGCCAGCAGTTTATCGAGCCAGCCTTGGTGGGACCGGGACAGGGCATCAGAGCAGTACTTC. Its protein is CASSLSSQPWWDRDRASEQYF. V gene TRBV27 combines with J gene TRBJ2-7, with TRBD1 matching 9 bases. Unmatched junction bases numbered 25, after V lost 0 bases and J lost 7 bases. This CDR3 comprises 21 residues. Looked up from germline, CDR1 is MNHEY and CDR2 is SMNVEV (reference sequence).

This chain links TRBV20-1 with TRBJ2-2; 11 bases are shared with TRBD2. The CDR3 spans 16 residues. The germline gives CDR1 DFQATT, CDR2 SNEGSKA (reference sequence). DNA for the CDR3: TGCAGCGACTCGGCGACCGGGACTAGCGGCACCGGGGAGCTGTTTTTT. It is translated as CSDSATGTSGTGELFF.

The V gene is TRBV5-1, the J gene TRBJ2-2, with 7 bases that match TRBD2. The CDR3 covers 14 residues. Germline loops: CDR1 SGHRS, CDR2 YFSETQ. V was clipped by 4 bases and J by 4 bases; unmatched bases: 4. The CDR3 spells CASSPASGTGELFF. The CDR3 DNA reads TGCGCCAGCAGCCCGGCTAGCGGCACCGGGGAGCTGTTTTTT.

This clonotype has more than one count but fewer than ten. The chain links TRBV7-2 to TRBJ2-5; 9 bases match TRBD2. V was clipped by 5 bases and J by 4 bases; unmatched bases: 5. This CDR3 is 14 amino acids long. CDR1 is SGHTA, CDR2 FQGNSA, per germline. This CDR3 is CASSEGLARETQYF. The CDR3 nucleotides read TGTGCCAGCAGCGAGGGACTAGCCCGAGAGACCCAGTACTTC.

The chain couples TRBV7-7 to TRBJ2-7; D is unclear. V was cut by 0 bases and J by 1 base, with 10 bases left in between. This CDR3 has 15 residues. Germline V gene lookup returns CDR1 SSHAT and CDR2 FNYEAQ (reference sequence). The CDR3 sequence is CASSLARPLSYEQYF. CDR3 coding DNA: TGTGCCAGCAGCTTAGCCAGACCCCTATCCTACGAGCAGTACTTC.